Below, 25 T cell receptor beta chains from the same sample are listed, as sequenced in a study of identical twins. TCRdb fed the 5' RACE reads into MiXCR, producing one record per CDR3 protein. The table has around 510,000 distinct CDR3 sequences, roughly an eighth seen once. This sample also appeared in a second study, on yellow fever vaccine responses in identical twins.

The specimen sequenced was CD4+ T cells sorted from blood. Every receptor here comes from a woman under 30 in good health.

This clonotype appeared a few times. The V gene is TRBV6-2 or TRBV6-3, the J gene TRBJ1-5, with a possible D match to TRBD1 (6 bases). V shed 7 bases and J shed 6 bases, with 13 bases lying between them. Germline assignment: CDR1 MNHEY and CDR2 SVGEGT. This CDR3 has 13 amino acids. The CDR3 sequence is CASKEGGGQPQHF. In DNA form, the CDR3 reads TGTGCCAGCAAAGAGGGGGGCGGTCAGCCCCAGCATTTT.

The chain recombines TRBV4-1 with TRBJ1-6; D is undetermined. With 1 base removed from V and 5 bases from J, the gap between germline ends came to 3 bases. Germline CDR1 reads MGHRA; CDR2 reads YSYEKL. The CDR3 runs to 13 residues. CDR3 sequence reads: CASSQAHNSPLHF. Here the CDR3 DNA reads TGCGCCAGCAGCCAAGCCCATAATTCACCCCTCCACTTT.

The sample holds many counts of this clonotype. The genes are TRBV12-3 or TRBV12-4 and TRBJ2-6, with D perhaps TRBD1 or TRBD2 (5 bases each). The V and J ends lost 5 bases and 4 bases respectively, with 12 bases between them. The CDR3 contains 15 residues. The CDR3, as DNA: TGTGCCAGCAGTCCGTATGGGGGAGGGGCCAACGTCCTGACTTTC. This encodes CASSPYGGGANVLTF.

This clonotype was seen a handful of times. The J gene is TRBJ2-7, the V gene TRBV10-1; D is undetermined. Germline V gene data show CDR1 as WNHNN and CDR2 as SYGVQD (reference sequence). V was trimmed by 6 bases and J by 6 bases, leaving 12 bases between them. The CDR3 totals 12 residues. CDR3 DNA sequence: TGCGCCAGCAGCGAACTCTTAGGCGAGCAGTACTTC. It translates to CASSELLGEQYF.

V and J are TRBV5-1 and TRBJ2-5; 8 nucleotides line up with TRBD2. V trimming: 4 bases; J trimming: 5 bases; junction bases outside the gene matches: 4. The CDR3 runs to 13 residues. Germline V gene lookup returns CDR1 SGHRS and CDR2 YFSETQ. The CDR3 bases are TGCGCCAGCAGCATGACGGGAGGGGAGACCCAGTACTTC. This gives the protein CASSMTGGETQYF.

V and J are TRBV10-3 and TRBJ2-7; 10 bases map to TRBD1. The V segment lost 7 bases and the J segment 0 bases; nucleotides outside the gene matches: 3. This CDR3 region has 14 residues. The germline CDR1 and CDR2 sequences are ENHRY and SYGVKD. The CDR3 region is CAIKGTGDSYEQYF. The CDR3 DNA reads TGTGCCATCAAGGGGACAGGGGACTCCTACGAGCAGTACTTC.

The chain is built from TRBV7-2 and TRBJ2-1, with a weak D call TRBD2 (6 bases). Germline lookup yields CDR1 SGHTA and CDR2 FQGNSA. The V gene lost 3 bases and the J gene lost 8 bases, with 17 bases spanning the gap. The CDR3 contains 15 residues. CDR3 protein: CASSFGPREQYEQFF. The CDR3 DNA follows: TGTGCCAGCAGCTTTGGACCACGGGAGCAGTATGAGCAGTTCTTC.

In this sample, this clonotype turned up a few times. The rearrangement uses TRBV2 and TRBJ2-2; 9 nucleotides line up with TRBD2. J was trimmed by 3 bases and V by 4 bases; bases with no gene match: 3. The CDR3 runs to 15 residues. Per germline, CDR1 SNHLY and CDR2 FYNNEI. The CDR3 loop is CASSVLAGYTGELFF. Written as DNA, the CDR3 is TGTGCCAGCAGTGTTCTAGCGGGATACACCGGGGAGCTGTTTTTT.

This clonotype was seen many times. The chain employs TRBV29-1 and TRBJ2-5; perhaps D is TRBD1 or TRBD2 (5 bases each). The CDR3 is 13 residues long. CDR1 SQVTM and CDR2 ANQGSEA come from the germline V gene. Trimming removed 6 bases from V and 4 bases from J, with 15 bases in between. The CDR3 loop is CSVQRGGPETQYF. DNA of the CDR3: TGCAGCGTCCAACGTGGGGGTCCAGAGACCCAGTACTTC.

This clonotype was found many times. The V and J genes are TRBV27 and TRBJ1-5; a possible D gene is TRBD1 (5 bases). Trimming removed 10 bases at V and 6 bases at J, with 19 bases between. Germline V lookup: CDR1 MNHEY, CDR2 SMNVEV (reference sequence). This CDR3 has 14 amino acids. The CDR3 loop reads CATSGWGDAQPQHF. CDR3 nucleotide sequence: TGTGCCACCAGCGGGTGGGGGGACGCTCAGCCCCAGCATTTT.

This clonotype showed up just a few times. The chain employs TRBV25-1 and TRBJ1-2; 7 bases match TRBD1. The germline V gene has CDR1 MGHDK and CDR2 SYGVNS. This CDR3 is 14 amino acids long. The V and J ends lost 1 base and 8 bases, in that order; junction bases with no gene match: 7. CDR3 nucleotide sequence: TGTGCCAGCAGTGAATTCGACAGGGAGGGCGGCTACACCTTC. It yields the protein CASSEFDREGGYTF.

V and J are TRBV6-2 or TRBV6-3 and TRBJ2-6; possible D gene TRBD1, 7 bases. The germline CDR1 and CDR2 sequences are MNHEY and SVGEGT. Trimming removed 2 bases from V and 0 bases from J, with 11 bases in between. The CDR3 length is 17 residues. The CDR3 coding sequence is TGTGCCAGCAGTTACGCCCAGGGGGGCTCTGGGGCCAACGTCCTGACTTTC. As protein: CASSYAQGGSGANVLTF.

The V call is TRBV28, the J call TRBJ1-5, with TRBD1 identical over 7 bases. The trim removed 6 bases at V and 4 bases at J, leaving 9 bases unmatched. The CDR3 has 15 residues. Germline V gene data show CDR1 as MDHEN and CDR2 as SYDVKM. The CDR3 is CASRRQGGFNQPQHF. In DNA, the CDR3 is TGTGCCAGCAGACGACAGGGAGGGTTTAATCAGCCCCAGCATTTT.

The V call is TRBV5-1, the J call TRBJ2-3, with 10 nucleotides matching TRBD2. The CDR3 is 19 residues long. Germline-derived CDR1 and CDR2 are SGHRS and YFSETQ. Trimming at V came to 4 bases and at J to 0 bases, leaving 14 bases not matched to a gene. CDR3 coding DNA: TGCGCCAGCAGCCGCAATCCTAGCGGGAGAGGATCTAGCACAGATACGCAGTATTTT. Its protein product is CASSRNPSGRGSSTDTQYF. The full variable domain, rest sourced from reference TRBV5-1 and TRBJ2-3, is KAGVTQTPRYLIKTRGQQVTLSCSPISGHRSVSWYQQTPGQGLQFLFEYFSETQRNKGNFPGRFSGRQFSNSRSEMNVSTLELGDSALYLCASSRNPSGRGSSTDTQYFGPGTRLTVL.

Ten or more counts support this clonotype. The chain combines TRBV29-1 with TRBJ2-5; perhaps TRBD2 as D (6 bases). V was pared by 3 bases and J by 5 bases, with 10 bases between. CDR1 and CDR2 from the germline V gene are SQVTM and ANQGSEA. This CDR3 has 12 amino acids. This CDR3 reads CSVEGGGETQYF. CDR3 in DNA: TGCAGCGTTGAGGGGGGTGGGGAGACCCAGTACTTC.

This chain uses TRBV9 with TRBJ2-7, with unresolved D. Trimming took off 6 bases at V and 0 bases at J, with 13 bases between the two ends. CDR3 length equals 14 residues. CDR1 and CDR2 from the germline V gene are SGDLS and YYNGEE. The CDR3 bases are TGTGCCAGCAAACCGGGCCCCGGCTCCTACGAGCAGTACTTC. It specifies CASKPGPGSYEQYF.

The J gene is TRBJ2-2, the V gene TRBV6-5; D unresolved. There are 17 residues in the CDR3. Looked up from germline, CDR1 is MNHEY and CDR2 is SVGAGI. V lost 0 bases and J lost 3, with 14 bases in between. CDR3 nucleotides: TGTGCCAGCAGTTACTCGAGTAGGCTGTGGTACACCGGGGAGCTGTTTTTT. Its protein is CASSYSSRLWYTGELFF.

This clonotype was seen more than once but under ten times. The chain employs TRBV18 and TRBJ2-7, with 7 bases matching TRBD1. Germline V gives CDR1 KGHSH, CDR2 LQKENI. Trimming removed 5 bases from V and 0 bases from J; junction bases left unmatched: 7. The CDR3 runs 15 residues. CDR3 bases: TGTGCCAGCTCAGCTCTAGAGGGGGCCTCCTACGAGCAGTACTTC. This gives the protein CASSALEGASYEQYF.

This clonotype was counted between two and nine times. This chain connects TRBV10-1 to TRBJ2-1, with a tentative D call TRBD2 (6 bases). In germline, CDR1 is WNHNN, CDR2 SYGVQD (reference sequence). CDR3 length: 15 amino acids. The V and J ends lost 3 bases and 8 bases respectively, with 17 bases between them. CDR3 sequence reads: CASSDSQWGVDEQFF. CDR3 nucleotide sequence: TGCGCCAGCAGTGACTCACAATGGGGGGTCGATGAGCAGTTCTTC.

In this sample, this clonotype turned up many times. The chain joins TRBV6-2 or TRBV6-3 to TRBJ2-2; 7 nucleotides agree with TRBD2. The V gene's germline CDR1 is MNHEY and CDR2 SVGEGT. V lost 3 bases, J lost 1 base, and 14 bases stayed unmatched. This CDR3 contains 19 residues. CDR3 sequence reads: CASSYVFVQASGNTGELFF. The CDR3, as DNA: TGTGCCAGCAGTTATGTTTTCGTTCAGGCTAGCGGGAACACCGGGGAGCTGTTTTTT.

This clonotype came up a few times. The junction differs from germline at one of its ends, possibly a read error. The DNA for the CDR3 is TGTGCCAGCAGCCCCTTAGCCTCCGACGAGCAGTACTTC. Encoded protein: CASSPLASDEQYF. The J gene is TRBJ2-7, the V gene TRBV7-9; no definite D call. The CDR3 has 13 amino acids. CDR1 and CDR2 from the germline V gene are SEHNR and FQNEAQ (reference sequence).

V usage is TRBV28 and J usage is TRBJ2-7, with TRBD1 identical over 7 bases. This CDR3 spans 15 amino acids. With 7 bases clipped from V and 7 bases from J, the junction kept 16 bases outside the gene matches. Germline CDR1 is MDHEN and CDR2 is SYDVKM. The CDR3 protein is CASMNRNRGVEEQYF. The CDR3 coding sequence is TGTGCCAGCATGAACAGAAACAGGGGAGTTGAAGAGCAGTACTTC.

This clonotype was detected only a few times. The rearrangement joins TRBV6-5 to TRBJ2-3; maybe TRBD1 (6 bases). V was pared by 0 bases and J by 1 base, with 20 bases between. Germline V gene lookup returns CDR1 MNHEY and CDR2 SVGAGI. This CDR3 comprises 19 residues. CDR3 amino acids: CASSYSVGTTTKGTDTQYF. The CDR3 nucleotides are TGTGCCAGCAGTTACTCCGTCGGGACAACCACTAAAGGCACAGATACGCAGTATTTT.

This clonotype came up a few times. The rearrangement joins TRBV20-1 to TRBJ1-3; TRBD1 might be the D (6 bases). This CDR3 has 16 amino acids. From germline, CDR1 is DFQATT and CDR2 SNEGSKA (reference sequence). The V end lost 3 bases, the J end lost 0 bases, and 15 bases lay between the germline ends. CDR3 sequence: CSASGGHPASGNTIYF. The CDR3 DNA reads as TGCAGTGCTAGCGGGGGGCATCCCGCCTCTGGAAACACCATATATTTT.

This clonotype was counted at least ten times. This chain joins TRBV24-1 and TRBJ2-5; D uncertain. Germline V lookup: CDR1 KGHDR, CDR2 SFDVKD. The CDR3 length is 14 residues. Trimming stripped 5 bases from V and 2 bases from J, with 11 bases between. This CDR3 is CATSGRTKQETQYF. Here the CDR3 DNA reads TGTGCCACCAGTGGCAGAACAAAACAAGAGACCCAGTACTTC.